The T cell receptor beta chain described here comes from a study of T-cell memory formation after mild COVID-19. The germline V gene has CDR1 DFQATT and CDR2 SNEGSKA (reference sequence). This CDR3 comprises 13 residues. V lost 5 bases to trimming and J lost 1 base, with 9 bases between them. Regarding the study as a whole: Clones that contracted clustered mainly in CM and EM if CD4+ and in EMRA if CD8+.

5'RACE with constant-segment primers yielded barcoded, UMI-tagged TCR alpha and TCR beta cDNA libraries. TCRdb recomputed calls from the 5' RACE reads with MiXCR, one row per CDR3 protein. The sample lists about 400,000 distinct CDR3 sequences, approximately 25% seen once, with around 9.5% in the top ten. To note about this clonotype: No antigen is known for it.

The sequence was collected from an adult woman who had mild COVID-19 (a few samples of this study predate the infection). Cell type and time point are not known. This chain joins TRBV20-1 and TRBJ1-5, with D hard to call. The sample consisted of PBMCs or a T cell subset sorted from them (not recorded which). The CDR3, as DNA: TGCAGTGCTCCACCCGGGAGCAATCAGCCCCAGCATTTT. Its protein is CSAPPGSNQPQHF.